The entry that follows covers one TCR beta chain sequence. The antigen is not known. Specimens obtained from alopecia areata patients comprised lesional scalp punch biopsies and peripheral blood. RNA extraction was followed by reverse transcription into cDNA, which acted as the sequencing template. Sequencing was performed with immunoSEQ multiplex PCR; in TCRdb, only in-frame clones are kept and a portion is missing. The profile shows approximately 99,000 clones, under 60% of them singletons. This record comes from a study of CD8+ T cells in alopecia areata. Whole-study results and caveats: Affected lesional scalp, above all in alopecia totalis/universalis, was more clonal than normal scalp. Against the mouse data, patients shared TCRs less clearly, possibly for HLA reasons.

The V end lost 4 bases, the J end lost 3 bases, and 27 bases lay between the germline ends. CDR3 size: 19 residues. Germline V gene sequence: CDR1 SGHVS, CDR2 FQNEAQ. Sequenced sample: NKG2D-low CD8+ T cells sorted from blood. The rearrangement links TRBV7-8 to TRBJ2-5; possibly TRBD1 for D (7 bases). This receptor was identified in a human donor with alopecia areata. CDR3: CASSSRNRQGEAQKETQYF. CDR3 DNA sequence: TGTGCCAGCAGCTCCCGCAACCGCCAGGGGGAGGCCCAGAAAGAGACCCAGTACTTC.